These T cell receptor beta chains were read from a single sample in a study of shared clonotypes between healthy human individuals. Clones were read by immunoSEQ multiplex PCR, and TCRdb kept only the in-frame ones, dropping some. The table shows about 820,000 clones, with about 91% occurring only once. Sequenced material: naive CD8+ T cells sorted from blood. The source of these receptors is a man between 25 and 39 years old in good health. Both conserved end residues are part of each CDR3. D genes are given only for firm matches. Some rows have no size entry. The others give once, few or many, or a class for an expanded clone.

V,D,J,size,DNA,CDR3
TRBV11-2,.,TRBJ1-4,.,TGTGCCAGCAGCTTACGGGATCTTGACGAAAAACTGTTTTTT,CASSLRDLDEKLFF
TRBV7-9,TRBD1,TRBJ2-1,.,TGTGCCAGCAGCTTTGCCGCAGGGACAGGGGACAATGAGCAGTTCTTC,CASSFAAGTGDNEQFF
TRBV7-6,TRBD1,TRBJ2-7,.,TGTGCCAGCAGCCCCGGGACAGGGAACTCCTACGAGCAGTACTTC,CASSPGTGNSYEQYF
TRBV7-8,.,TRBJ2-1,.,TGTGCCAGCAGCTTAGAGTTAGGGGGCTCCTACAATGAGCAGTTCTTC,CASSLELGGSYNEQFF
TRBV7-9,.,TRBJ2-3,.,TGTGCCAGCAGCCACACGGCTAGCGTGGCAGATACGCAGTATTTT,CASSHTASVADTQYF
TRBV7-9,.,TRBJ2-7,.,TGTGCCAGCAGCTTTACAGGGAATTACGAGCAGTACTTC,CASSFTGNYEQYF
TRBV29-1,.,TRBJ2-7,.,TGCAGCGCGGCGGGTCAGGGTTACGAGCAGTACTTC,CSAAGQGYEQYF
TRBV7-8,.,TRBJ2-7,.,TGTGCCAGCAGTTTTTACGTCCTAAATGGCGAGCAGTACTTC,CASSFYVLNGEQYF
TRBV7-2,.,TRBJ1-5,.,TGTGCCAGCAGCTTAGGCCAGAATCAGCCCCAGCATTTT,CASSLGQNQPQHF
TRBV7-8,TRBD1,TRBJ2-1,.,TGTGCCAGCAGCTTAATGTCAGGGGGCCTGTACAATGAGCAGTTCTTC,CASSLMSGGLYNEQFF
TRBV7-9,TRBD1,TRBJ1-1,.,TGTGCCAGCCACGGACAGGGAGACACTGAAGCTTTCTTT,CASHGQGDTEAFF
TRBV1,.,TRBJ2-1,few,TGCACCAGCAGCCAAGATGTCCCGGCTAGCGGGGGCGAGTCGTACAATGAGCAGTTCTTC,CTSSQDVPASGGESYNEQFF
TRBV9,.,TRBJ2-3,.,TGTGCCAGCAGCGTAAACGCGGACAGCTCTAGCACAGATACGCAGTATTTT,CASSVNADSSSTDTQYF
TRBV19,.,TRBJ1-1,.,TGTGCCAGTAGTATCATCCCGACAGGCGGTACTGAAGCTTTCTTT,CASSIIPTGGTEAFF
TRBV9,.,TRBJ2-5,.,TGTGCCAGCAGCGCCGGAGGGGGAGAGACCCAGTACTTC,CASSAGGGETQYF
TRBV28,TRBD2,TRBJ2-1,.,TGTGCCACCATAGCGGGAGAAGTTTACAATGAGCAGTTCTTC,CATIAGEVYNEQFF
TRBV29-1,.,TRBJ1-1,.,TGCAGCGTGGGAAATGAGTTCACTGAAGCTTTCTTT,CSVGNEFTEAFF
TRBV5-1,TRBD1,TRBJ2-7,.,TGCGCCAGCAGCTCTATTCCGGGACAGGGTATTTCCTACGAGCAGTACTTC,CASSSIPGQGISYEQYF
TRBV7-9,.,TRBJ1-4,.,TGTGCCAGCAGCTTAGATTATGAAAAACTGTTTTTT,CASSLDYEKLFF
TRBV6-5,.,TRBJ2-7,.,TGTGCCAGCAGGTCCGGGACACCCTACGAGCAGTACTTC,CASRSGTPYEQYF
TRBV11-2,.,TRBJ2-3,.,TGTGCCAGCAGCTTAGTGGGCATAAGGTTAATCACAGATACGCAGTATTTT,CASSLVGIRLITDTQYF
TRBV9,.,TRBJ2-3,.,TGTGCCAGCACCCGACTCATTGGAGGGACAGATACGCAGTATTTT,CASTRLIGGTDTQYF
TRBV5-1,TRBD1,TRBJ2-1,.,TGCGCCAGCAGCCAGCCGAGACAGGGATTATACAATGAGCAGTTCTTC,CASSQPRQGLYNEQFF
TRBV10-1,TRBD1,TRBJ2-7,.,TGCGCCAGCAGTGATGTCGGGACAGGGGGGATCTACGAGCAGTACTTC,CASSDVGTGGIYEQYF
TRBV27,TRBD2,TRBJ2-7,.,TGTGCCACCTCGACTAGCGGGATTTCCTACGAGCAGTACTTC,CATSTSGISYEQYF
TRBV27,TRBD2,TRBJ2-1,.,TGTGCCAGCAGTTTCATCAGCGGGAGCTCCTACAATGAGCAGTTCTTC,CASSFISGSSYNEQFF
TRBV7-9,TRBD1,TRBJ1-1,once,TGTGCCAGCAGTTCATGGACAGGGATCAACACTGAAGCTTTCTTT,CASSSWTGINTEAFF
TRBV10-3,.,TRBJ1-5,.,TGTGCCATCACCGAACGTGAGGCCGATAGCAATCAGCCCCAGCATTTT,CAITEREADSNQPQHF
TRBV7-9,.,TRBJ2-1,.,TGTGCCAGCAGCTCCGGGAGTAGTGATGAGCAGTTCTTC,CASSSGSSDEQFF
TRBV5-4,.,TRBJ2-1,.,TGTGCCAGCAGCTTCGGGGGCCCCTACAATGAGCAGTTCTTC,CASSFGGPYNEQFF
TRBV2,.,TRBJ2-3,.,TGTGCCAGCAGTGCCGGGGATACGCAGTATTTT,CASSAGDTQYF
TRBV19,TRBD1,TRBJ1-1,.,TGTGCCAGTAGTCTAACAGACAGGGGAGGTGAAGCTTTCTTT,CASSLTDRGGEAFF
TRBV27,TRBD2,TRBJ2-7,.,TGTGCCAGTAGGACTAGCGGGTACTACGAGCAGTACTTC,CASRTSGYYEQYF
TRBV9,TRBD2,TRBJ2-2,.,TGTGCCAGCGGGAGGGAGATGAACACCGGGGAGCTGTTTTTT,CASGREMNTGELFF
TRBV27,TRBD2,TRBJ2-1,.,TGTGCCAGCAGTTTATTGCTCACGGGAGGGGGGAATGAGCAGTTCTTC,CASSLLLTGGGNEQFF
TRBV15,TRBD2,TRBJ2-7,.,TGTGCCACCAGCAGTTCCTCGGGAGGGAACGAGCAGTACTTC,CATSSSSGGNEQYF
TRBV7-8,TRBD2,TRBJ2-7,.,TGTGCCAGCAGCCTTAGCGGGAGGAGCTACGAGCAGTACTTC,CASSLSGRSYEQYF
TRBV14,.,TRBJ2-7,.,TGTGCCAGCAGCCATCTCCTTCTCGAACTGATCGCCTACGAGCAGTACTTC,CASSHLLLELIAYEQYF
TRBV5-1,.,TRBJ1-1,.,TGCGCCAGCAGCTTGGTGGGGGTCGGCACTGAAGCTTTCTTT,CASSLVGVGTEAFF
TRBV25-1,.,TRBJ1-2,.,TGTGCCAGCAGTGAAATTTCAAGCGGACCGAGAGGTGGCTACACCTTC,CASSEISSGPRGGYTF